Reported below is one T cell receptor beta chain. The antigen it binds to is not known. Base qualities were left out, and no much larger clone turns up one base away. The receptor library was made with PCR. Sequencing instrument: Illumina HiSeq 2500. To normalize quantification of the TCRbeta repertoire, the TCR libraries were built with molecular barcoding that relied on unique molecular identifiers. TCRdb passed the public sequencing reads through fastp at Q25 and MiXCR, retaining productive beta sequences. Merged by CDR3 protein, the rows form single entries marked with the most common genes and DNA. In all, the sample holds roughly 310,000 distinct CDR3 sequences, and approximately 23% of those were seen once. About 10% of the sample lies in the top ten. The treatment or condition tag for this specimen amounts to: allogeneic hematopoietic cell transplantation with graft depleted of TCRalphabeta T cells and CD19 B cells. Transplant recipients were children who received TCRalphabeta/CD19-depleted allogeneic hematopoietic cell grafts.

From a lookup of the germline V gene, CDR1 and CDR2 are SGHRS and YFSETQ. Spanning cysteine to phenylalanine, the CDR3 consists of 15 amino acids. Only the CDR3 part of the read is kept: 45 bases, read in frame from the first base. V is reduced by 0 bases and J by 1 base, leaving a spacing of 8 bases between them. This sample was included in a study of T-cell reconstitution after alpha-beta-depleted transplantation in children listed by TCRdb under 2016. Regarding the study in general: T-cell immune reconstitution after TCRalphabeta/CD19-depleted allogeneic hematopoietic cell transplantation in children was quantitatively tracked in the study by means of TCR repertoire profiling. Overall study outcomes, separate from this receptor: Hyperexpanded clone frequencies declined over subsequent months; after one year, T-cell counts and TCRbeta diversity were mostly attributed to newly produced T cells. The apparently early alphabetaT-cell count recovery about two months after transplant was reportedly dependent on only several hundred rapidly expanded clones derived from non-depleted graft cells. In some patients, the high TCRbeta diversity seen at day 60 was put down to recipient T cells and intrathymic progenitors that had survived conditioning.

The V and J genes are TRBV5-1 and TRBJ1-5; confidence is insufficient to name the D gene. Sequencing was performed on PBMCs, mostly from graft donor cells, taken 180 days after TCRalphabeta/CD19-depleted stem cell transplant. The clonotype comes from a male patient aged 10-17 years who had a stem cell transplant for acute lymphoblastic leukemia, so the T cells may come from the graft donor. The nucleotide sequence reads as follows: TGCGCCAGCAGCTTGGCGGGGTTGAGCAATCAGCCCCAGCATTTT. The encoded protein is CASSLAGLSNQPQHF.